One sample yielded the 24 T cell receptor beta chains listed below, sequenced in a study of cytomegalovirus exposure and HLA in healthy donors. PCR primers comprised 60 Vbeta and 13 Jbeta primers. Sequenced by immunoSEQ multiplex PCR; TCRdb stores in-frame clones only, minus some. There are about 110,000 clones in the sample; 69% occur only once, and roughly 5.3% lies in the top ten. Sequencing was done on a sample of PBMCs. The receptors shown here come from a woman in her 70s in good health and CMV-seropositive.

In this sample, this clone turned up a few times. This rearrangement joins TRBV19 to TRBJ1-3; D unclear. The V and J ends lost 0 bases and 2 bases respectively, with 11 bases between them. Per the germline V gene, CDR1 is LNHDA and CDR2 is SQIVND (reference sequence). CDR3 length: 16 amino acids. DNA of the CDR3: TGTGCCAGTAGTATAGATCTCGGTGGTACTGGAAACACCATATATTTT. It is translated as CASSIDLGGTGNTIYF.

The chain is built from TRBV27 and TRBJ2-7; the D is unclear. The V gene's germline CDR1 is MNHEY and CDR2 SMNVEV (reference sequence). V was clipped by 4 bases and J by 2 bases, with 9 bases between them. The CDR3 is 13 residues long. CDR3 loop: CASSSVGPYEQYF. CDR3 sequence (DNA): TGTGCCAGCAGTTCGGTCGGTCCCTACGAGCAGTACTTC.

J is TRBJ2-1 and V is TRBV4-1, with D uncertain. This CDR3 has 13 amino acids. The V end was cut by 4 bases, the J end by 8 bases, with 12 bases between. Germline CDR1 MGHRA, CDR2 YSYEKL. CDR3 residues: CASSPSGYDEQFF. The CDR3 DNA reads TGCGCCAGCAGCCCATCGGGTTACGATGAGCAGTTCTTC.

The chain carries TRBV10-3 and TRBJ1-1; 7 bases align to TRBD1. The CDR3 is made up of 14 amino acids. J was trimmed by 2 bases and V by 11 bases; bases with no gene match: 11. Germline CDR1 ENHRY, CDR2 SYGVKD. The CDR3 DNA reads as TGTGCCCTTTCCTCGACAGGGACCAACACTGAAGCTTTCTTT. Protein product: CALSSTGTNTEAFF.

The gene calls are TRBV4-1 and TRBJ1-5, with 10 bases identical to TRBD1. V gave up 1 base and J gave up 2 bases; unmatched junction bases: 8. Germline V CDR1 and CDR2: MGHRA, YSYEKL. There are 18 residues in the CDR3. The CDR3 coding sequence is TGCGCCAGCAGCCAAGGCGGGACAGGGGTTTGGGGCAATCAGCCCCAGCATTTT. Protein: CASSQGGTGVWGNQPQHF.

The chain carries TRBV6-6 and TRBJ2-7; TRBD1 matches 7 bases. The CDR3 totals 14 residues. V shed 6 bases, J shed 3 bases, and the junction held 8 bases outside the gene matches. CDR1 and CDR2 (germline): MNHNY, SVGAGI (reference sequence). The CDR3 DNA sequence: TGTGCCAGCAGGCCTCCGGGACAGAGCTACGAGCAGTACTTC. This gives the protein CASRPPGQSYEQYF.

The J gene is TRBJ2-5, the V gene TRBV30; 8 nucleotides agree with TRBD2. V gave up 0 bases and J gave up 5 bases; unmatched junction bases: 8. The CDR3 loop spans 15 amino acids. CDR1 is GTSNPN, CDR2 SVGIG, per germline (reference sequence). Here the CDR3 DNA reads TGTGCCTGGAGTGTAGGGGCGGGGGGTTATGAGACCCAGTACTTC. Its translation is CAWSVGAGGYETQYF.

V and J are TRBV5-6 and TRBJ2-7; TRBD2 matches 13 bases. The CDR3 is made up of 16 amino acids. Trimming took 5 bases from V and 7 from J; bases not matched to a gene: 12. In germline, CDR1 is SGHDT, CDR2 YYEEEE. CDR3 bases: TGTGCCAGCAGACTACTAGCGGGGGGGCCTATTTGGGAGCAGTACTTC. As protein: CASRLLAGGPIWEQYF.

The genes are TRBV5-1 and TRBJ1-2, with D possibly TRBD1 on 6 matching bases. The V and J ends lost 4 bases and 4 bases respectively, with 11 bases between them. The CDR3 consists of 13 residues. CDR1 is SGHRS and CDR2 is YFSETQ in the germline V gene. The chain's CDR3 is CASSPTGPYGYTF. In DNA, the CDR3 is TGCGCCAGCAGCCCGACAGGCCCCTATGGCTACACCTTC.

The chain couples TRBV30 to TRBJ1-2; 7 bases align to TRBD1. This CDR3 has 12 residues. Germline values: CDR1 GTSNPN, CDR2 SVGIG (reference sequence). Trimming cost V 3 bases and J 8 bases; bases outside gene matches: 6. The CDR3 loop is CAWRQGLQGYTF. The CDR3, as DNA: TGTGCCTGGAGACAGGGGTTACAAGGCTACACCTTC.

This clone occurred a few times. The gene calls are TRBV6-5 and TRBJ1-2; D is possibly TRBD1 (5 bases). Germline V gene data show CDR1 as MNHEY and CDR2 as SVGAGI. The CDR3 contains 14 residues. Deletions cut 6 bases from V and 8 bases from J, with 19 bases between. The CDR3 nucleotides read TGTGCCAGCAGCCGGGGGGACCGGTCGAGGGGCTACACCTTC. This translates into CASSRGDRSRGYTF.

The V gene is TRBV11-2, the J gene TRBJ2-7; 11 bases are shared with TRBD2. The CDR3 runs to 15 residues. After removal of 6 bases from V and 4 bases from J, the junction contained 8 bases not matched to a gene. In germline, CDR1 is SGHAT, CDR2 FQNNGV. The CDR3 DNA reads as TGTGCCAGCAGGACCGGGACTAGCGGTTCTTACGAGCAGTACTTC. Translating it yields CASRTGTSGSYEQYF.

The chain employs TRBV6-5 and TRBJ1-1; D is unclear. Between the trimmed V and J ends, which lost 0 bases and 6 bases, there was a span of 17 bases. CDR1 is MNHEY, CDR2 SVGAGI, per germline. This CDR3 has 16 amino acids. As DNA, the CDR3 is TGTGCCAGCAGTTACTCTAGCCCACATACGAGCCCTGAAGCTTTCTTT. This codes for CASSYSSPHTSPEAFF.

The chain recombines TRBV11-2 with TRBJ2-7, with 9 bases lining up with TRBD2. CDR1 and CDR2 from the germline V gene are SGHAT and FQNNGV. This CDR3 spans 16 amino acids. V lost 4 bases and J lost 3; bases outside the gene matches: 10. CDR3 sequence reads: CASSSLPRGGGYEQYF. The CDR3, as DNA: TGTGCCAGCAGCTCCCTACCGCGGGGGGGAGGCTACGAGCAGTACTTC.

In this sample, this clone turned up a few times. The CDR3 region is CASSSIDQPQHF. Written as DNA, the CDR3 is TGTGCCAGCAGCTCCATAGATCAGCCCCAGCATTTT. J is TRBJ1-5 and V is TRBV7-9; D unresolved. V dropped 4 bases and J dropped 5 bases, with 6 bases sitting between them. CDR1 is SEHNR and CDR2 is FQNEAQ in the germline V gene (reference sequence). The CDR3 consists of 12 residues.

The rearrangement uses TRBV29-1 and TRBJ1-1; maybe TRBD1 (5 bases). CDR1 and CDR2 from the germline V gene are SQVTM and ANQGSEA. Trimming shortened V by 1 base and J by 1 base, and 7 bases separated the two germline ends. CDR3 length: 13 amino acids. CDR3 in amino acids: CSVEVQGNTEAFF. In DNA, the CDR3 is TGCAGCGTTGAAGTTCAGGGGAACACTGAAGCTTTCTTT. Using reference TRBV29-1 and TRBJ1-1 for the parts outside the CDR3, the full variable domain is SAVISQKPSRDICQRGTSLTIQCQVDSQVTMMFWYRQQPGQSLTLIATANQGSEATYESGFVIDKFPISRPNLTFSTLTVSNMSPEDSSIYLCSVEVQGNTEAFFGQGTRLTVV.

There are a few counts of this clone. This chain links TRBV2 with TRBJ1-1; D call uncertain. CDR1 is SNHLY, CDR2 FYNNEI, per germline. The V end lost 2 bases, the J end lost 1 base, and 14 bases lay between the germline ends. The CDR3 totals 16 residues. This chain's CDR3 is CASSEPAGNPNTEAFF. The DNA for the CDR3 is TGTGCCAGCAGTGAACCGGCAGGAAATCCGAACACTGAAGCTTTCTTT.

This rearrangement joins TRBV19 to TRBJ2-5; TRBD2 is a possible D gene (6 bases). Between the trimmed V and J ends, which lost 5 bases and 5 bases, there was a span of 12 bases. The CDR3 is made up of 13 amino acids. Germline V CDR1 and CDR2: LNHDA, SQIVND (reference sequence). The CDR3 DNA follows: TGTGCCAGTAGTGCCGGGAGATGGGAGACCCAGTACTTC. It is translated as CASSAGRWETQYF. Full variable domain (outside the CDR3, taken from reference TRBV19 and TRBJ2-5): DGGITQSPKYLFRKEGQNVTLSCEQNLNHDAMYWYRQDPGQGLRLIYYSQIVNDFQKGDIAEGYSVSREKKESFPLTVTSAQKNPTAFYLCASSAGRWETQYFGPGTRLLVL.

The chain combines TRBV29-1 with TRBJ2-3; D possibly corresponds to TRBD2 (7 bases). The CDR3 is made up of 13 amino acids. Germline CDR1 reads SQVTM; CDR2 reads ANQGSEA. The DNA of the CDR3 is TGCTCCAAGGGGGGGGAGGGCACAGATACGCAGTATTTT. This sequence encodes CSKGGEGTDTQYF.

The V call is TRBV27, the J call TRBJ2-7; maybe TRBD2 (6 bases). V was clipped by 5 bases and J by 1 base, with 12 bases between them. Germline-derived CDR1 and CDR2 are MNHEY and SMNVEV (reference sequence). The CDR3 is made up of 14 amino acids. The CDR3 sequence is CASSPYGGSYEQYF. The DNA for the CDR3 is TGTGCCAGCAGTCCGTACGGGGGTTCCTACGAGCAGTACTTC.

V is TRBV29-1 and J is TRBJ2-7; 9 bases map to TRBD2. CDR1 is SQVTM and CDR2 is ANQGSEA in the germline V gene. This CDR3 comprises 13 residues. V lost 6 bases to trimming and J lost 2 bases; unmatched junction nucleotides: 5. The CDR3 here is CSVLTSGTYEQYF. CDR3 DNA sequence: TGCAGCGTGTTGACTAGCGGTACCTACGAGCAGTACTTC.

This clone was counted between two and nine times. The V call is TRBV4-3, the J call TRBJ1-4; 8 bases line up with TRBD1. V was clipped by 0 bases and J by 7 bases; unmatched bases: 1. This CDR3 comprises 14 residues. The germline V gene encodes CDR1 LGHNA and CDR2 YSLEER. The CDR3 protein is CASSQDRGPEKLFF. In nucleotides, the CDR3 is TGCGCCAGCAGCCAAGACAGGGGGCCTGAAAAACTGTTTTTT.

The chain links TRBV7-9 to TRBJ1-2; 11 bases line up with TRBD1. The V segment lost 0 bases and the J segment 7 bases; nucleotides outside the gene matches: 7. This CDR3 is 16 amino acids long. Germline values: CDR1 SEHNR, CDR2 FQNEAQ (reference sequence). The CDR3 DNA reads TGTGCCAGCAGCTTAGCTGCGGGACAGGGGGTAGTTGGCTACACCTTC. This codes for CASSLAAGQGVVGYTF.

V and J are TRBV7-2 and TRBJ1-1; possible D gene TRBD1, 6 bases. This CDR3 spans 14 amino acids. Between the trimmed V and J ends, which lost 5 bases and 1 base, there was a span of 11 bases. Germline CDR1 reads SGHTA; CDR2 reads FQGNSA. DNA for the CDR3: TGTGCCAGCAGCACGGGACACCCGAACACTGAAGCTTTCTTT. Encoded protein: CASSTGHPNTEAFF.